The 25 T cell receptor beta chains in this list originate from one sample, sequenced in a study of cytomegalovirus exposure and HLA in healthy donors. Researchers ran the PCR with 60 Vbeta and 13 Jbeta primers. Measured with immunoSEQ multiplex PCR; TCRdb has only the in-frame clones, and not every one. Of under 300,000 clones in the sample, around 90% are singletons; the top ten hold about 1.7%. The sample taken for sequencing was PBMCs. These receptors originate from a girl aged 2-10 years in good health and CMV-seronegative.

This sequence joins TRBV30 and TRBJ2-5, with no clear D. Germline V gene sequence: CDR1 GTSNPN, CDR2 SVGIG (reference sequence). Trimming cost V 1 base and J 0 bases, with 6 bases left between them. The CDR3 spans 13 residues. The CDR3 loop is CAWSGANQETQYF. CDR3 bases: TGTGCCTGGAGTGGGGCGAACCAAGAGACCCAGTACTTC.

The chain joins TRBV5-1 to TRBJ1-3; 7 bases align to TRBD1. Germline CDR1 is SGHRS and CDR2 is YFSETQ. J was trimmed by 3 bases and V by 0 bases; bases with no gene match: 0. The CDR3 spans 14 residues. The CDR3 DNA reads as TGCGCCAGCAGCTTGGGGACAGGTGGAAACACCATATATTTT. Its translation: CASSLGTGGNTIYF.

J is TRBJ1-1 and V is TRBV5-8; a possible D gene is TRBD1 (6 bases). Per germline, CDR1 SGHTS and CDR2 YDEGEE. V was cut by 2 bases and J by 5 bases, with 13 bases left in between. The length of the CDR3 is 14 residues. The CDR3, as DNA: TGTGCCAGCAGCTTTACAGGGTGGGGGACTGAAGCTTTCTTT. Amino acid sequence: CASSFTGWGTEAFF.

The CDR3 DNA is TGTGCCAGCAGCTTGGGTTCTCGGGGCACAGATACGCAGTATTTT. Translated: CASSLGSRGTDTQYF. The chain has TRBV13 and TRBJ2-3; no firm D call. The CDR3 has 15 amino acids. The germline V and J ends were trimmed by 3 bases and 1 base, with 11 bases remaining between them. Germline loops: CDR1 PRHDT, CDR2 FYEKMQ (reference sequence). The full variable domain, with the rest looked up from reference TRBV13 and TRBJ2-3, is AAGVIQSPRHLIKEKRETATLKCYPIPRHDTVYWYQQGPGQDPQFLISFYEKMQSDKGSIPDRFSAQQFSDYHSELNMSSLELGDSALYFCASSLGSRGTDTQYFGPGTRLTVL.

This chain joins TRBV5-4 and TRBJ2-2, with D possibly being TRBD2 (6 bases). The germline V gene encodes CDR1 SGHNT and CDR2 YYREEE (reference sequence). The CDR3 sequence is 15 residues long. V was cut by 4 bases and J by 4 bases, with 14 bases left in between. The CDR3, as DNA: TGTGCCAGCAGCCGCGGGGAAACACTCACCGGGGAGCTGTTTTTT. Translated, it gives CASSRGETLTGELFF. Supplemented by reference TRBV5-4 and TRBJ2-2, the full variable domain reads ETGVTQSPTHLIKTRGQQVTLRCSSQSGHNTVSWYQQALGQGPQFIFQYYREEENGRGNFPPRFSGLQFPNYSSELNVNALELDDSALYLCASSRGETLTGELFFGEGSRLTVL.

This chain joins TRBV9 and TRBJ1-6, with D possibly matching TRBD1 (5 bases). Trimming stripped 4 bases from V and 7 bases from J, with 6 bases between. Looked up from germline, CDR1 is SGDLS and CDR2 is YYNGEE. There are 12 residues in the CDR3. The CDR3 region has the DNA TGTGCCAGCAGCTCAGGGAATTCACCCCTCCACTTT. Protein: CASSSGNSPLHF.

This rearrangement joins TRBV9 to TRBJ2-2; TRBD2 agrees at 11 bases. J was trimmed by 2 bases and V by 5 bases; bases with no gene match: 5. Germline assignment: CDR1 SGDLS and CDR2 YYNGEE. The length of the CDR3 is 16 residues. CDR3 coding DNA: TGTGCCAGCAGGTCTACTAGCGGGGGTAACACCGGGGAGCTGTTTTTT. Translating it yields CASRSTSGGNTGELFF.

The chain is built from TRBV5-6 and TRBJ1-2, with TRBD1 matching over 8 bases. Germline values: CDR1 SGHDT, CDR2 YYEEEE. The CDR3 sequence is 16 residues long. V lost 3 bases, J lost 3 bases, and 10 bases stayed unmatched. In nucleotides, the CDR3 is TGTGCCAGCAGCTGGACAGGGAGTGGTATGGACTATGGCTACACCTTC. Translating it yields CASSWTGSGMDYGYTF.

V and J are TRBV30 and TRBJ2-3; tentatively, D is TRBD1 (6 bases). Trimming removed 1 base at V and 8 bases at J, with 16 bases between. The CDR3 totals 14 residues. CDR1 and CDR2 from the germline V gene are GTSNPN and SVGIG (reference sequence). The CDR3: CAWSEGHGLGTQYF. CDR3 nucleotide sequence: TGTGCCTGGAGTGAGGGACACGGTTTGGGTACGCAGTATTTT. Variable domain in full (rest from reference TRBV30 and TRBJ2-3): SQTIHQWPATLVQPVGSPLSLECTVEGTSNPNLYWYRQAAGRGLQLLFYSVGIGQISSEVPQNLSASRPQDRQFILSSKKLLLSDSGFYLCAWSEGHGLGTQYFGPGTRLTVL.

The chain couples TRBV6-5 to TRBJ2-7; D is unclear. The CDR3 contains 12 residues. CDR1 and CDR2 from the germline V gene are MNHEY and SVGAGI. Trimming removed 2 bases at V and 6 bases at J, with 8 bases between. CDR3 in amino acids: CASSYPSGEQYF. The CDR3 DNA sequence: TGTGCCAGCAGTTACCCCTCAGGCGAGCAGTACTTC.

CDR3 sequence reads: CASSFGSSGTGYGYTF. In nucleotides, the CDR3 is TGCGCCAGCAGCTTCGGATCGTCGGGTACGGGCTATGGCTACACCTTC. V gene TRBV5-1 combines with J gene TRBJ1-2; no reliable D call. Germline V gene lookup returns CDR1 SGHRS and CDR2 YFSETQ. The CDR3 has 16 amino acids. Trimming shortened V by 2 bases and J by 4 bases, and 18 bases separated the two germline ends. The variable domain in full, with the rest retrieved from reference TRBV5-1 and TRBJ1-2, is KAGVTQTPRYLIKTRGQQVTLSCSPISGHRSVSWYQQTPGQGLQFLFEYFSETQRNKGNFPGRFSGRQFSNSRSEMNVSTLELGDSALYLCASSFGSSGTGYGYTFGSGTRLTVV.

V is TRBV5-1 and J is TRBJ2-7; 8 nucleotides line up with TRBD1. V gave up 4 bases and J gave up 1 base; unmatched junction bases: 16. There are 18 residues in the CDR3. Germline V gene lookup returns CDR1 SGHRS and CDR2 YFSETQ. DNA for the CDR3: TGCGCCAGCAGCACAGGGACAGGTGACGGCATCGGGTCCTACGAGCAGTACTTC. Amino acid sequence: CASSTGTGDGIGSYEQYF.

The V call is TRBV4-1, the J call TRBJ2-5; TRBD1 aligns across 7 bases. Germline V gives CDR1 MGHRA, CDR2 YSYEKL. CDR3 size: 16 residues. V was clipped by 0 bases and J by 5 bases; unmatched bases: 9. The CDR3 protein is CASSQDGTVLGETQYF. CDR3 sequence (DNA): TGCGCCAGCAGCCAAGATGGGACAGTCTTGGGTGAGACCCAGTACTTC.

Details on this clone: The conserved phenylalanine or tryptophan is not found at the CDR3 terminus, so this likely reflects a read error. CDR3 residues: CASSPMQGDQPQHS. The CDR3 region has the DNA TGTGCCAGCTCACCAATGCAGGGGGATCAGCCCCAGCATTCT. The chain carries TRBV18 and TRBJ1-5, with 7 bases fitting TRBD1. After removal of 2 bases from V and 5 bases from J, the junction contained 3 bases not matched to a gene. In germline, CDR1 is KGHSH, CDR2 LQKENI. The CDR3 consists of 14 residues.

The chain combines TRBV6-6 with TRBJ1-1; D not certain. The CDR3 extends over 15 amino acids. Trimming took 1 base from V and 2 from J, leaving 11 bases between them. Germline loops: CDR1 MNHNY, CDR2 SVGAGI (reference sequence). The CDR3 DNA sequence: TGTGCCAGCAGTTACTATCCTGGCAGTAACACTGAAGCTTTCTTT. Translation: CASSYYPGSNTEAFF.

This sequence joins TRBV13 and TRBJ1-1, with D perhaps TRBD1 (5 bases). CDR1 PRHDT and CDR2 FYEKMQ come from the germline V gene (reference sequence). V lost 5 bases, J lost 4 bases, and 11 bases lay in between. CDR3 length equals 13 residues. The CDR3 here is CASSVEGATEAFF. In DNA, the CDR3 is TGTGCCAGCAGCGTAGAAGGGGCCACTGAAGCTTTCTTT.

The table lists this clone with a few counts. This CDR3 reads CSVLRRGGNLSEKLFF. The CDR3 DNA reads as TGCAGCGTTCTCAGGAGGGGAGGGAATCTTAGCGAAAAACTGTTTTTT. This chain joins TRBV29-1 and TRBJ1-4, with D maybe TRBD1 (5 bases). The CDR3 spans 16 residues. V was pared by 5 bases and J by 8 bases, with 24 bases between. CDR1 is SQVTM and CDR2 is ANQGSEA in the germline V gene.

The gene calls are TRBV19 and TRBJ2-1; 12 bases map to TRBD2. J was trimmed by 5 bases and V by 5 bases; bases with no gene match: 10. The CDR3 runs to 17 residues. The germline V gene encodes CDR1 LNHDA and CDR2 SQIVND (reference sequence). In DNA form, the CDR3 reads TGTGCCAGTAGTCTCGGACTAGCGGGACTATTTAACAATGAGCAGTTCTTC. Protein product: CASSLGLAGLFNNEQFF. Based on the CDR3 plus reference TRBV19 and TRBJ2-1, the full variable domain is DGGITQSPKYLFRKEGQNVTLSCEQNLNHDAMYWYRQDPGQGLRLIYYSQIVNDFQKGDIAEGYSVSREKKESFPLTVTSAQKNPTAFYLCASSLGLAGLFNNEQFFGPGTRLTVL.

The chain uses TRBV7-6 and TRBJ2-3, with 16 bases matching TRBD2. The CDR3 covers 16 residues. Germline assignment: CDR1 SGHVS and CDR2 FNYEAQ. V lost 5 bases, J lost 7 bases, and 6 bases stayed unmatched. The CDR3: CASSPGTSGRGNTQYF. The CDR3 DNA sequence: TGTGCCAGCAGCCCCGGGACTAGCGGGAGGGGGAATACGCAGTATTTT.

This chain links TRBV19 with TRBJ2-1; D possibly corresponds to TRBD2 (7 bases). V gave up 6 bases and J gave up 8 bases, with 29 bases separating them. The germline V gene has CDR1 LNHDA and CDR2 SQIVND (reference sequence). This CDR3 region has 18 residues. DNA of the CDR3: TGTGCCAGTAGCATTATTGGGCTCCACGGGGGGCCGGACCATGAGCAGTTCTTC. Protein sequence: CASSIIGLHGGPDHEQFF. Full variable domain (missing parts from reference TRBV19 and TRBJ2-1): DGGITQSPKYLFRKEGQNVTLSCEQNLNHDAMYWYRQDPGQGLRLIYYSQIVNDFQKGDIAEGYSVSREKKESFPLTVTSAQKNPTAFYLCASSIIGLHGGPDHEQFFGPGTRLTVL.

CDR3 amino acids: CASSLASSLAETQYF. In nucleotides, the CDR3 is TGTGCCAGCAGCTTAGCGTCTAGTCTTGCAGAGACCCAGTACTTC. The chain combines TRBV7-2 with TRBJ2-5; D is uncertain. Trimming took off 0 bases at V and 4 bases at J, with 12 bases between the two ends. This CDR3 contains 15 residues. Germline CDR1 and CDR2: SGHTA and FQGNSA.

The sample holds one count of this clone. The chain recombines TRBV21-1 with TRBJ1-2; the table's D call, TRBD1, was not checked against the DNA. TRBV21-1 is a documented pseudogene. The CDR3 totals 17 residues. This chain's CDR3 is CASLCWQGSLRFSGYTF. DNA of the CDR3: TGTGCCAGCCTCTGCTGGCAGGGGAGCCTTCGATTTAGTGGCTACACCTTC.

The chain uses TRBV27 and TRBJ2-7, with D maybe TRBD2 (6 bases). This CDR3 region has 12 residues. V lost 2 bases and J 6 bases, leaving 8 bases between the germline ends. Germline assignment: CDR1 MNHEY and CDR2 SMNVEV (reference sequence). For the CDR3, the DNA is TGTGCCAGCAGTTTAGTGGGGGGCGAGCAGTACTTC. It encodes CASSLVGGEQYF.

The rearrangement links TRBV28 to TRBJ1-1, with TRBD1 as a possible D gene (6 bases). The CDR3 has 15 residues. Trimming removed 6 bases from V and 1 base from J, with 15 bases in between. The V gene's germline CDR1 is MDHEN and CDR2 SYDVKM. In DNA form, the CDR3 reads TGTGCCAGCAGACCAGGCGACAGGAGGAACACTGAAGCTTTCTTT. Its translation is CASRPGDRRNTEAFF.

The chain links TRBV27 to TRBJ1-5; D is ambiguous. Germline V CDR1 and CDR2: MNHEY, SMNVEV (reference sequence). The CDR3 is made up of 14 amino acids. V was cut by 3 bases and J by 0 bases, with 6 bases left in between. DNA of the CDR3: TGTGCCAGCAGTTTGCAGATTAGCAATCAGCCCCAGCATTTT. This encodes CASSLQISNQPQHF.